This T cell receptor (beta chain) was captured in a study of low-dose radiotherapy and immunotherapy resistance in tumors. As for the study in general: Each fraction given to Cohort 2 every two weeks delivered 1 Gy, and the total reached 13 Gy over 26 weeks.

Primers targeting TRAV and TRBV primed first-strand cDNA, covering alpha and beta chains. It was with a constant-region primer and a V-primer adapter that TCRs were amplified over approximately 18 PCR cycles. One entry per CDR3 protein, called by TCRdb with MiXCR from the reads. The table shows 65,000 to 95,000 distinct CDR3 sequences, with 15% to 20% occurring only once. V dropped 8 bases and J dropped 3; count of bases not matched to a gene: 15. This CDR3 has 17 amino acids. This clonotype was counted ten times or more. Time point specified: before trial treatment. Administered to the donors were nivolumab, ipilimumab, aspirin, low-dose cyclophosphamide and low-dose radiotherapy.

The rearrangement joins TRBV12-3 or TRBV12-4 to TRBJ2-1; 8 bases line up with TRBD2. The sequenced sample was PBMCs, obtained before treatment. The origin of this receptor is a male donor with prostate cancer. The DNA of the CDR3 is TGTGCCAGCTCGACGACTACCCACGGGGGGGACTACAATGAGCAGTTCTTC. As protein: CASSTTTHGGDYNEQFF.